Sequencing of this T cell receptor beta chain was carried out in a study of human T cells and chemical hapten exposure. Study findings and constraints: There was no change with DPC sensitization in TCRs above 1 in 1000 frequency.

TCRdb analysed the RACE reads with MiXCR anew, one entry per CDR3 protein. The sample consists of 300,000 to 400,000 distinct CDR3 sequences, 5.5% to 8% of them appearing once. Regarding this clonotype: Its antigen remains unknown.

V lost 0 bases, J lost 3 bases, and 9 bases lay in between. This CDR3 has 15 residues. CDR1 is SGHRS, CDR2 YFSETQ, per germline. Specified time point: patch test 1, 2 weeks after DPC sensitization. Indicated treatment: therapeutic diphenylcyclopropenone sensitization with weekly scalp DPC. This receptor was taken from a woman aged 18-29 years with alopecia areata. Some clones in this sample may be carry-over from other donors' samples. Sequencing was performed on whole blood, taken in connection with sensitization to the hapten diphenylcyclopropenone (DPC). This rearrangement joins TRBV5-1 to TRBJ2-2; D is perhaps TRBD1 (5 bases). Here the CDR3 DNA reads TGCGCCAGCAGCTTGGGCAGGGTGGACACCGGGGAGCTGTTTTTT. This gives the protein CASSLGRVDTGELFF.